A single sample is the source of the 5 T cell receptor beta chains below, sequenced in a study of T cell responses to AZD1222 COVID-19 vaccine. Some clones are missing from TCRdb's copy, which holds only in-frame ones; the method was immunoSEQ multiplex PCR. The table includes over 60,000 clones, under 90% detected once. This material consisted of peripheral blood, taken 28 days after the second AZD1222 dose. The receptors were sampled from an adult who received the AZD1222 COVID-19 vaccine.

This clone came up once. V usage is TRBV6-5 and J usage is TRBJ2-7; TRBD1 matches 7 bases. V gave up 4 bases and J gave up 6 bases; unmatched junction bases: 6. The CDR3 contains 13 residues. Germline CDR1 reads MNHEY; CDR2 reads SVGAGI. The CDR3 here is CASSSGQAGEQYF. Written as DNA, the CDR3 is TGTGCCAGCAGTTCAGGACAGGCTGGCGAGCAGTACTTC.

CDR3 protein: CASSLSGSSYEQYF. Written as DNA, the CDR3 is TGTGCCAGCAGCTTGTCTGGGAGCTCCTACGAGCAGTACTTC. The chain has TRBV5-6 and TRBJ2-7, with D maybe TRBD2 (5 bases). This CDR3 contains 14 residues. Trimming cost V 1 base and J 0 bases, with 8 bases left between them. The germline CDR1 and CDR2 sequences are SGHDT and YYEEEE.

CDR3 in DNA: TGTGCCACCAGTGATGGGTACGAGCAGTACTTC. It specifies CATSDGYEQYF. The chain links TRBV24-1 to TRBJ2-7; D unclear. Germline V gives CDR1 KGHDR, CDR2 SFDVKD. With 3 bases removed from V and 4 bases from J, the gap between germline ends came to 3 bases. There are 11 residues in the CDR3.

Here the CDR3 DNA reads TGTGCCAGCAGCTTTAAAGGGTCTGGAAACACCATATATTTT. Protein sequence: CASSFKGSGNTIYF. The chain carries TRBV5-4 and TRBJ1-3, with unresolved D. In germline, CDR1 is SGHNT, CDR2 YYREEE (reference sequence). The CDR3 spans 14 residues. The V end lost 2 bases, the J end lost 1 base, and 7 bases lay between the germline ends. Combining the CDR3 with reference TRBV5-4 and TRBJ1-3 gives the whole variable domain ETGVTQSPTHLIKTRGQQVTLRCSSQSGHNTVSWYQQALGQGPQFIFQYYREEENGRGNFPPRFSGLQFPNYSSELNVNALELDDSALYLCASSFKGSGNTIYFGEGSWLTVV.

The chain recombines TRBV3-1 (or the pseudogene TRBV3-2) with TRBJ1-1, with D maybe TRBD1 (5 bases). V gave up 3 bases and J gave up 3 bases, with 8 bases separating them. The germline CDR1 and CDR2 sequences are LGHDT and YNNKEL (reference sequence). This CDR3 has 13 residues. The CDR3 sequence: CASSQLRDTEAFF. CDR3 nucleotide sequence: TGTGCCAGCAGCCAGCTCAGGGACACTGAAGCTTTCTTT.